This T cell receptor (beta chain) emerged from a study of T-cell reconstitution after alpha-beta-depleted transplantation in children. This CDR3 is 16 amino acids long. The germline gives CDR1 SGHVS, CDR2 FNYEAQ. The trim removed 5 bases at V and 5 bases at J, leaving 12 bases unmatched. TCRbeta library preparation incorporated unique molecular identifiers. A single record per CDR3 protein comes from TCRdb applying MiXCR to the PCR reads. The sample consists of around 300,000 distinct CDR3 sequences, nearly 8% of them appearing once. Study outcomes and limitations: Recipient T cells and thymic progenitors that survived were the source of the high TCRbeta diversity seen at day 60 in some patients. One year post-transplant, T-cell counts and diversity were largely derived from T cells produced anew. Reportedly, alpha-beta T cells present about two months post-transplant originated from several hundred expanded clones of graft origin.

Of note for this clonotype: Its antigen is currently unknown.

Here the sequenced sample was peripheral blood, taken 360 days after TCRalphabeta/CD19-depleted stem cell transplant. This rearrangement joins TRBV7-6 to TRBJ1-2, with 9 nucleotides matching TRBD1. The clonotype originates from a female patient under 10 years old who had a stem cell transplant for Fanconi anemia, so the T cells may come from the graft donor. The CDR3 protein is CASSLRDRVPDYGYTF. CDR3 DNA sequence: TGTGCCAGCAGCCTCCGGGACAGGGTTCCGGATTATGGCTACACCTTC.